The subject of this entry is one T cell receptor (beta chain). The entry originates in a study of cytomegalovirus exposure and HLA in healthy donors. The PCR employed 60 Vbeta primers together with 13 Jbeta primers. Using immunoSEQ multiplex PCR, the repertoire was profiled, and TCRdb retains in-frame clones only, with some absent. Altogether 100,000 to 150,000 clones are present, over 60% being singletons, with the ten largest covering approximately 8.2%. Per the germline V gene, CDR1 is SNHLY and CDR2 is FYNNEI. V lost 7 bases to trimming and J lost 6 bases, with 18 bases between them. This CDR3 spans 14 amino acids.

This sequence joins TRBV2 and TRBJ1-2; no firm D call. The TCR sequence derives from a woman between 40 and 55 years old in good health and CMV-seropositive. The sample comprised PBMCs. The DNA for the CDR3 is TGTGCCAGCATACTGACTTTTCCGTCACATGGCTACACCTTC. This gives the protein CASILTFPSHGYTF. Variable domain in full (rest from reference TRBV2 and TRBJ1-2): EPEVTQTPSHQVTQMGQEVILRCVPISNHLYFYWYRQILGQKVEFLVSFYNNEISEKSEIFDDQFSVERPDGSNFTLKIRSTKLEDSAMYFCASILTFPSHGYTFGSGTRLTVV.